The following is a T cell receptor beta chain sequence with its context. Its antigen remains unidentified. The V segment lost 1 base and the J segment 2 bases; nucleotides outside the gene matches: 2. In germline, CDR1 is SGHRS, CDR2 YFSETQ. The CDR3 runs to 14 residues. Unexposed donor CD4+ T cells date from about 2011-2018, before the COVID-19 pandemic. Isolation of CD4+ T cells took place after less than 13 days in culture. Some clones are missing from TCRdb's copy, which holds only in-frame ones; the method was immunoSEQ multiplex PCR. This table has approximately 11,000 clones, around 68% appearing once. This entry belongs to a study of CD4 T cells in relation to SARS-CoV-2 and coronaviruses. Broader study findings: Approximately 65% of donors had memory CD4+ clonotypes crossrecognizing SARS-CoV-2 and common cold coronavirus spike.

The clonotype was recovered from a human donor in good health. Material for sequencing was CD4+ T cells from PBMCs, cultured in vitro. V is TRBV5-1 and J is TRBJ2-7; TRBD1 matches at 8 bases. The CDR3 here is CASSLRTGTYEQYF. For the CDR3, the DNA is TGCGCCAGCAGCTTGAGGACAGGGACCTACGAGCAGTACTTC.